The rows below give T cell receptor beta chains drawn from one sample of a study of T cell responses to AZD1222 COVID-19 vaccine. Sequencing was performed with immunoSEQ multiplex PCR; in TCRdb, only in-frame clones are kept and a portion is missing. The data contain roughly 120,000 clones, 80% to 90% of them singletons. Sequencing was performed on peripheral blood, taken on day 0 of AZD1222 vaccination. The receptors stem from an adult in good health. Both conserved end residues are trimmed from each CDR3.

CDR3 protein: ASRGSGEQY
V gene: TRBV3-1/TRBV3-2

CDR3 protein: ASSFKNRQGAGANVLT
V gene: TRBV5-5

CDR3 protein: ASIYRGGATNEKLF
V gene: TRBV28

CDR3 protein: ASSLDPPSGELF
V gene: TRBV5-1

CDR3 protein: ASSLLGTAPNTEAF
V gene: TRBV7-2

CDR3 protein: ASSPWEGNQPQH
V gene: TRBV5-8

CDR3 protein: ASSLAGGRNNEQF
V gene: TRBV28

CDR3 protein: ASSLGGGTNTGELF
V gene: TRBV5-4

CDR3 protein: ARSLAKTTGPLGMYFSSYNEQF
V gene: TRBV5-3

CDR3 protein: ASSPGGTEAF
V gene: TRBV7-9

CDR3 protein: AWELTRNYNEQF
V gene: TRBV30

CDR3 protein: AISPAGGPPYNEQF
V gene: TRBV10-3

CDR3 protein: ASSIVSSGTNYGYT
V gene: TRBV19

CDR3 protein: ASSLRMGGGNTGELF
V gene: TRBV7-3

CDR3 protein: ASSLEASGSVKQY
V gene: TRBV11-2

CDR3 protein: ASSLIGHSGNTIY
V gene: TRBV7-9

CDR3 protein: ASRGQGARDTQY
V gene: TRBV2

CDR3 protein: ATSGAGNTGELF
V gene: TRBV24-1

CDR3 protein: ASSLRDPRDEQF
V gene: TRBV27

CDR3 protein: ASGFYEQY
V gene: TRBV2

CDR3 protein: ASSSGQNYGYT
V gene: TRBV7-2

CDR3 protein: ASSWTGGNEQF
V gene: TRBV27

CDR3 protein: ASSSGDRAFPTYNEQF
V gene: TRBV5-1

CDR3 protein: ASSQLRDSNSDTGELF
V gene: TRBV4-3

CDR3 protein: ASSEAGGGEIVSPLH
V gene: TRBV6-1

CDR3 protein: RPEGRGRRNEQF
V gene: TRBV29-1

CDR3 protein: ASSYGRGPYEQY
V gene: TRBV6-5

CDR3 protein: ASKRLGAGKLF
V gene: TRBV28

CDR3 protein: ASSSDRRVSTEAF
V gene: TRBV7-3

CDR3 protein: ASSFGGLQETQY
V gene: TRBV5-6

CDR3 protein: ASSVRTGGVLSYEQY
V gene: TRBV2

CDR3 protein: ASSSDYSSGGELF
V gene: TRBV5-1

CDR3 protein: SGGTGGLMDTQY
V gene: TRBV29-1

CDR3 protein: ASSLGGTGVYNEQF
V gene: TRBV5-4

CDR3 protein: ASSERSLSAQPQH
V gene: TRBV19

CDR3 protein: ASSGRLAGSLHEQY
V gene: TRBV13

CDR3 protein: ASSLEGSGNTIY
V gene: TRBV7-9

CDR3 protein: ASSETKRGYT
V gene: TRBV6-1

CDR3 protein: ASSQYRESSEAF
V gene: TRBV6-5

CDR3 protein: ASSRGSGEQY
V gene: TRBV5-1

CDR3 protein: ASSQLVGGRRRYEQY
V gene: TRBV4-1